This is a list of T cell receptor beta chains from one sample in a study of shared clonotypes between healthy human individuals. Assay: immunoSEQ multiplex PCR; the TCRdb copy retains only in-frame clones and omits some. Seen here are approximately 510,000 clones, 60% to 85% observed once, and the top ten hold 10% to 15%. Sequences were obtained from PBMCs. Receptor source: a woman aged 40 to 50 in good health. Some clones in this sample may be carry-over from other donors' samples. The CDR3 runs from the conserved cysteine through the conserved F or W. The D gene is left open where the match is weak. Clone size is not always given. Where it is, it says once, few, many or a class for expanded clones.

>TRBV28|TRBD2|-|TRBJ2-1
CASSFSRGRFLYNEQFF
TGTGCCAGCAGTTTTAGCCGCGGGAGGTTCCTGTACAATGAGCAGTTCTTC
>TRBV9|-|-|TRBJ2-5
CASSVGQQETQYF
TGTGCCAGCAGCGTGGGACAACAAGAGACCCAGTACTTC
>TRBV7-7|-|-|TRBJ1-4
CASSPGTGADNEKLFF
TGTGCCAGCAGCCCGGGGACGGGGGCTGATAATGAAAAACTGTTTTTT
>TRBV9|TRBD2|-|TRBJ2-1
CASSVFSGIEQFF
TGTGCCAGCAGCGTCTTTAGCGGGATTGAGCAGTTCTTC
>TRBV28|TRBD1|-|TRBJ2-7
CASSFSQTGAEQYF
TGTGCCAGCAGTTTCTCTCAGACAGGGGCCGAGCAGTACTTC
>TRBV28|TRBD2|-|TRBJ2-2
CASSLSSGNTGELFF
TGTGCCAGCAGTTTATCTAGCGGGAACACCGGGGAGCTGTTTTTT
>TRBV27|TRBD1|-|TRBJ1-4
CASSPGTGVSAEKLFF
TGTGCCAGCAGTCCTGGGACAGGGGTTTCGGCTGAAAAACTGTTTTTT
>TRBV2|-|-|TRBJ2-5
CASRAGTQYF
TGTGCCAGCAGGGCGGGGACCCAGTACTTC
>TRBV28|-|-|TRBJ2-7
CASSFSEGYEQYF
TGTGCCAGCAGTTTTTCTGAGGGCTACGAGCAGTACTTC
>TRBV7-9|TRBD2|-|TRBJ2-2
CASTVSGRGATGELFF
TGTGCCAGCACCGTTAGCGGGAGAGGGGCCACCGGGGAGCTGTTTTTT
>TRBV15|-|-|TRBJ2-1
CATSSRRYNEQFF
TGTGCCACCAGCAGTCGACGCTACAATGAGCAGTTCTTC
>TRBV30|TRBD2|-|TRBJ2-5
CAWSATTLAGGGTQYF
TGTGCCTGGAGTGCAACCACACTAGCGGGAGGAGGGACCCAGTACTTC
>TRBV30|-|-|TRBJ1-3
CAWSVRRWENSGNTIYF
TGTGCCTGGAGTGTACGTCGGTGGGAGAACTCTGGAAACACCATATATTTT
>TRBV11-2|-|-|TRBJ2-3
CASNLPEDTQYF
TGTGCCAGCAACCTCCCCGAAGATACGCAGTATTTT
>TRBV5-1|TRBD2|-|TRBJ2-7
CASSALAGETYEQYF
TGCGCCAGCAGCGCTCTAGCGGGGGAAACCTACGAGCAGTACTTC
>TRBV7-3|-|-|TRBJ2-1
CASSLGSSNEQFF
TGTGCCAGCAGCTTAGGTTCTTCAAATGAGCAGTTCTTC
>TRBV7-2|TRBD2|-|TRBJ2-5
CASSLLAGQETQYF
TGTGCCAGCAGCCTACTAGCGGGCCAAGAGACCCAGTACTTC
>TRBV10-3|-|-|TRBJ1-1
CAISAKTAGERWNTEAFF
TGTGCCATCAGTGCCAAGACAGCCGGGGAAAGGTGGAACACTGAAGCTTTCTTT
>TRBV5-6|TRBD1|-|TRBJ2-2
CASSFWRPGGITGELFF
TGTGCCAGCAGCTTCTGGAGGCCAGGGGGCATCACCGGGGAGCTGTTTTTT
>TRBV7-2|-|-|TRBJ1-1
CASSRGGVNTEAFF
TGTGCCAGCAGCCGTGGGGGTGTGAACACTGAAGCTTTCTTT
>TRBV7-2|TRBD2|-|TRBJ2-2
CASRMTSGSAGELFF
TGTGCCAGCAGAATGACTAGCGGGAGCGCCGGGGAGCTGTTTTTT
>TRBV5-4|TRBD1|once|TRBJ1-1
CASSTDRGYFTEAFF
TGTGCCAGCAGCACCGACAGGGGTTATTTCACTGAAGCTTTCTTT
>TRBV27|-|once|TRBJ2-1
CASSSHREVLEQFF
TGTGCCAGCAGTTCACACAGGGAGGTCCTTGAGCAGTTCTTC
>TRBV7-2|TRBD1|-|TRBJ2-7
CASSLPDRAHEQYF
TGTGCCAGCAGCTTACCAGACAGGGCCCACGAGCAGTACTTC
>TRBV6-5|-|-|TRBJ2-1
CATSRTQPYNEQFF
TGTGCCACCTCGCGGACCCAGCCCTACAATGAGCAGTTCTTC
>TRBV29-1|-|-|TRBJ2-5
CSVDWAGGETQYF
TGCAGCGTTGACTGGGCCGGAGGGGAGACCCAGTACTTC
>TRBV5-1|TRBD2|once|TRBJ2-1
CASSPGTSGSANEQFF
TGCGCCAGCAGCCCCGGGACTAGCGGGAGCGCGAATGAGCAGTTCTTC
>TRBV9|TRBD1|once|TRBJ2-5
CASSVGTGGQETQYF
TGTGCCAGCAGCGTAGGGACAGGGGGCCAAGAGACCCAGTACTTC
>TRBV11-3|-|-|TRBJ2-2
CASSPGVAGELFF
TGTGCCAGCAGCCCAGGCGTAGCCGGGGAGCTGTTTTTT